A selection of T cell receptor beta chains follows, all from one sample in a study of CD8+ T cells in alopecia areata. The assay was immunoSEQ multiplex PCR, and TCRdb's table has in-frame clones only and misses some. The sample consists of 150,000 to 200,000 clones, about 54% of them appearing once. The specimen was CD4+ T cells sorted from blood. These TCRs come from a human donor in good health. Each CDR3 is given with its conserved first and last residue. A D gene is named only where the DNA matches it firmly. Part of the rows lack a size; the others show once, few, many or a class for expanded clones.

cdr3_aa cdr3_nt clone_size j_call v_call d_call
CASSQRHFTDTQYF TGTGCCAGCAGCCAGCGCCACTTCACAGATACGCAGTATTTT - TRBJ2-3 TRBV14 -
CATSRVQGVADTQYF TGTGCCACCAGCAGAGTCCAGGGGGTGGCAGATACGCAGTATTTT - TRBJ2-3 TRBV15 TRBD1
CASSHSELLSYEQYF TGTGCCAGCAGTCATAGCGAGCTTCTTTCCTACGAGCAGTACTTC - TRBJ2-7 TRBV7-9 -
CASSHDHRVDFF TGTGCCAGCAGCCACGACCACAGGGTCGATTTCTTC - TRBJ2-1 TRBV7-9 -
CASSLIAIVTYNEQFF TGTGCCAGCAGCTTAATTGCAATTGTCACCTACAATGAGCAGTTCTTC - TRBJ2-1 TRBV7-9 -
CASSYELGTQYF TGTGCCAGCAGTTACGAGTTAGGGACCCAGTACTTC - TRBJ2-5 TRBV6-6 -
CASSIQGALSGELFF TGTGCCAGCAGCATACAGGGGGCGCTTTCCGGGGAGCTGTTTTTT - TRBJ2-2 TRBV7-2 TRBD1
CAWSRNSGSTDTQYF TGTGCCTGGTCCCGTAATAGCGGGAGCACAGATACGCAGTATTTT once TRBJ2-3 TRBV30 TRBD2
CASSPRTGTSSYNEQFF TGTGCCAGCAGCCCCCGAACCGGGACTAGCTCCTACAATGAGCAGTTCTTC - TRBJ2-1 TRBV7-2 TRBD2
CAVRTELNTGELFF TGTGCCGTGAGGACTGAGCTGAACACCGGGGAGCTGTTTTTT few TRBJ2-2 TRBV10-3 -